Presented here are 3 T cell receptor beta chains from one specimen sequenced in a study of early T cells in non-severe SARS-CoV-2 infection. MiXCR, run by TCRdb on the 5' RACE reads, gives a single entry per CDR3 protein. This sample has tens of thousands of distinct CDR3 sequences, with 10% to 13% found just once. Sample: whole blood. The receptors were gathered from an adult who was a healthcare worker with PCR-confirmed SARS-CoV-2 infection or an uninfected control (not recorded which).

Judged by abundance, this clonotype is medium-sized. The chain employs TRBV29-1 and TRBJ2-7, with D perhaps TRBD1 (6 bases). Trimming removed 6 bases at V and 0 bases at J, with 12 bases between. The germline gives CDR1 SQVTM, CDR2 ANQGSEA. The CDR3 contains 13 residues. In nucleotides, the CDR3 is TGCAGCGTCGAACAGGGAACCTCCTACGAGCAGTACTTC. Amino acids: CSVEQGTSYEQYF.

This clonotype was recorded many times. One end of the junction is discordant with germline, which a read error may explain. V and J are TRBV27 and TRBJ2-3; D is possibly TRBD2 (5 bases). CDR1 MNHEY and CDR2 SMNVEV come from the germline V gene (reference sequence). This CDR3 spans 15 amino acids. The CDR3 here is CASSLSSGSTDTQYF. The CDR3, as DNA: TGTGCCAGCAGTCTATCAAGCGGTAGCACGGATACGCAGTATTTT.

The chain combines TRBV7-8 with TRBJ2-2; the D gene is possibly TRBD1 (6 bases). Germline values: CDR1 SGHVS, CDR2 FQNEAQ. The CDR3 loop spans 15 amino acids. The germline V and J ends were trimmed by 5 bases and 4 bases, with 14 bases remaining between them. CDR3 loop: CASSPGTGFTGELFF. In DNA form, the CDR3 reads TGTGCCAGCAGCCCCGGCACAGGGTTCACCGGGGAGCTGTTTTTT. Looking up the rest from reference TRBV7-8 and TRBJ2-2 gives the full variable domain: GAGVSQSPRYKVAKRGQDVALRCDPISGHVSLFWYQQALGQGPEFLTYFQNEAQLDKSGLPSDRFFAERPEGSVSTLKIQRTQQEDSAVYLCASSPGTGFTGELFFGEGSRLTVL.